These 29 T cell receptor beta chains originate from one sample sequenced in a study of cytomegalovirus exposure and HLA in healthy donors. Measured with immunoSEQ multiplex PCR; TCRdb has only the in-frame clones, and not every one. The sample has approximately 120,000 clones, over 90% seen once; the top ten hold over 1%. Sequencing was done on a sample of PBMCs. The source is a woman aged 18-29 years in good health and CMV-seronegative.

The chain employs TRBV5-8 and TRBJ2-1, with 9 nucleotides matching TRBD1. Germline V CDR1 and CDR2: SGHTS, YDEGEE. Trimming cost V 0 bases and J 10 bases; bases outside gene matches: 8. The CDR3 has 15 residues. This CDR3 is CASSLVTGGLREQFF. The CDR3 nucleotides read TGTGCCAGCAGCTTGGTGACAGGGGGATTACGGGAGCAGTTCTTC.

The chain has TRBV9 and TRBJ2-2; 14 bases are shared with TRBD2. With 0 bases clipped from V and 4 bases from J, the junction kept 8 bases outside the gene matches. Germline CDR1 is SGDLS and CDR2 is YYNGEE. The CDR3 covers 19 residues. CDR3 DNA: TGTGCCAGCAGCGTAGGACTAGCGGGGGGGACTAGGGGCACCGGGGAGCTGTTTTTT. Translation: CASSVGLAGGTRGTGELFF.

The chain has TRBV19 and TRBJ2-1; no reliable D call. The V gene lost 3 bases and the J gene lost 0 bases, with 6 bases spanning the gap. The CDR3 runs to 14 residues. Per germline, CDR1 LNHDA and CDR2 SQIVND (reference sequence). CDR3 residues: CASSMLSSYNEQFF. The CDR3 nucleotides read TGTGCCAGTAGTATGCTTAGCTCCTACAATGAGCAGTTCTTC.

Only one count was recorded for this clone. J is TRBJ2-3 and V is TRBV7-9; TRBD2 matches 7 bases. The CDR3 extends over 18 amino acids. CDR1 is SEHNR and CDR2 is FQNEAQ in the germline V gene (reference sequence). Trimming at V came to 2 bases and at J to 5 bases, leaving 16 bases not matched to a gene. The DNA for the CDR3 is TGTGCCAGCAGCTTATCTGTCTCGGCGGGAGTCGGAAAAGATACGCAGTATTTT. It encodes CASSLSVSAGVGKDTQYF.

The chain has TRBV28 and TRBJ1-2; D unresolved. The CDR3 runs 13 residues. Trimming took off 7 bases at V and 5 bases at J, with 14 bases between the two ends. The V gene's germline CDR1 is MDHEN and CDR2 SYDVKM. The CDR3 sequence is CASNEVSRYGYTF. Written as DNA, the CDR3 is TGTGCCAGCAATGAGGTCAGTCGGTATGGCTACACCTTC.

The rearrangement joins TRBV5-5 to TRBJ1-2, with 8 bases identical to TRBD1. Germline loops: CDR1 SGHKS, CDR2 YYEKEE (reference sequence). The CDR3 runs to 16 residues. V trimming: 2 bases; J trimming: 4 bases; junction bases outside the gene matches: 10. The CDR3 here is CASSLSLDRATYGYTF. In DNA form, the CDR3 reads TGTGCCAGCAGCTTATCTTTGGACAGGGCCACCTATGGCTACACCTTC.

The CDR3 spells CASSRDSSGNTIYF. DNA for the CDR3: TGCGCCAGCAGCCGTGACAGCTCTGGAAACACCATATATTTT. The chain joins TRBV5-1 to TRBJ1-3, with D tentatively TRBD1 (5 bases). The CDR3 has 14 amino acids. With 4 bases removed from V and 0 bases from J, the gap between germline ends came to 8 bases. Germline V CDR1 and CDR2: SGHRS, YFSETQ.

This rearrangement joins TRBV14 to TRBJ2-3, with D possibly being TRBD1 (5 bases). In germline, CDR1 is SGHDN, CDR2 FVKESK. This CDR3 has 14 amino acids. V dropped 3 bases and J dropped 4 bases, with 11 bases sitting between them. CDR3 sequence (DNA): TGTGCCAGCAGCCATTTACAGGACGCAGATACGCAGTATTTT. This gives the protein CASSHLQDADTQYF.

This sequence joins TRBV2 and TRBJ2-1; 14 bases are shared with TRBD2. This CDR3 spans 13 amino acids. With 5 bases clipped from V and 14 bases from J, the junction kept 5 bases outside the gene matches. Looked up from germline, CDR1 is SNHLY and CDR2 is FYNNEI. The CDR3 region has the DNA TGTGCCAGCAGTCAGACTAGCGGGAGGGAGAAGTTCTTC. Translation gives CASSQTSGREKFF.

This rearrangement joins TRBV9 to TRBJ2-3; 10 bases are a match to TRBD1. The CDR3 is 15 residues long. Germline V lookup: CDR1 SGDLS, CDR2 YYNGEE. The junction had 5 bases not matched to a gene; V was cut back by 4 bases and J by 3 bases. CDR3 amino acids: CASSPRQGATDTQYF. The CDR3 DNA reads TGTGCCAGCAGCCCCAGACAGGGGGCAACAGATACGCAGTATTTT.

DNA for the CDR3: TGTGCCAGCAGCTTAACGGCGGGAGTATCATGGAATGAGCAGTTCTTC. This gives the protein CASSLTAGVSWNEQFF. V usage is TRBV7-3 and J usage is TRBJ2-1, with 7 nucleotides matching TRBD2. The CDR3 has 16 residues. The trim removed 0 bases at V and 7 bases at J, leaving 9 bases unmatched. Germline CDR1 and CDR2: SGHTA and FQGTGA.

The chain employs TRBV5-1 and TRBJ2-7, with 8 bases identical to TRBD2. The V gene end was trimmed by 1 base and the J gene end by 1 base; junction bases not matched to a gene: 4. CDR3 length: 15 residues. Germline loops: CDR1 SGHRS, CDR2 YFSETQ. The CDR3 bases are TGCGCCAGCAGCTTGTCGGGAGGGGGGTCCTACGAGCAGTACTTC. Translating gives CASSLSGGGSYEQYF. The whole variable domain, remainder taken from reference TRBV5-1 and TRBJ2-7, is KAGVTQTPRYLIKTRGQQVTLSCSPISGHRSVSWYQQTPGQGLQFLFEYFSETQRNKGNFPGRFSGRQFSNSRSEMNVSTLELGDSALYLCASSLSGGGSYEQYFGPGTRLTVT.

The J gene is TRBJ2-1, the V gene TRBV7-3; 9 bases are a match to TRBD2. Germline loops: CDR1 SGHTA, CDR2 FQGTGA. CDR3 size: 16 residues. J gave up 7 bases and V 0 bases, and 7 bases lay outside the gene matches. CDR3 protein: CASSLTLAGGTNEQFF. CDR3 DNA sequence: TGTGCCAGCAGCTTAACTCTGGCGGGAGGGACGAATGAGCAGTTCTTC.

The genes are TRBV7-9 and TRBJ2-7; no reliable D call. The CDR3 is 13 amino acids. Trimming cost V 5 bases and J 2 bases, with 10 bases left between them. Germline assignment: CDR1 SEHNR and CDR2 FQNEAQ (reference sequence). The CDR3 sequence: CASSLHTAYEQYF. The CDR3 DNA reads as TGTGCCAGCAGCCTCCACACCGCCTACGAGCAGTACTTC.

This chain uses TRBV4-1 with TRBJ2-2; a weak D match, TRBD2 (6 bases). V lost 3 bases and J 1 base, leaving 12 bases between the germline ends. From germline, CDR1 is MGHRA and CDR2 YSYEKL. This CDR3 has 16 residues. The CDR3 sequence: CASSQRGSMNTGELFF. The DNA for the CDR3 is TGCGCCAGCAGCCAGCGGGGTTCAATGAACACCGGGGAGCTGTTTTTT.

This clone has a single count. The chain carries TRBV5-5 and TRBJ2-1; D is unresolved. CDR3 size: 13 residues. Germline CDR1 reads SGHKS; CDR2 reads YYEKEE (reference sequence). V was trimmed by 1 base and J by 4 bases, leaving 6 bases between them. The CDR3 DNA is TGTGCCAGCAGCTTGTCACAGTACAATGAGCAGTTCTTC. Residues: CASSLSQYNEQFF. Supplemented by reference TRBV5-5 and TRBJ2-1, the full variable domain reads DAGVTQSPTHLIKTRGQQVTLRCSPISGHKSVSWYQQVLGQGPQFIFQYYEKEERGRGNFPDRFSARQFPNYSSELNVNALLLGDSALYLCASSLSQYNEQFFGPGTRLTVL.

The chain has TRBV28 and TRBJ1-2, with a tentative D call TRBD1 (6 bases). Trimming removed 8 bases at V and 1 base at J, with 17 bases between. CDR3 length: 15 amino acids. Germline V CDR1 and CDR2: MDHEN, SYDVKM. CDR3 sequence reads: CASGQRGRVNYGYTF. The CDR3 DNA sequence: TGTGCCAGCGGACAGAGGGGTAGAGTTAACTATGGCTACACCTTC.

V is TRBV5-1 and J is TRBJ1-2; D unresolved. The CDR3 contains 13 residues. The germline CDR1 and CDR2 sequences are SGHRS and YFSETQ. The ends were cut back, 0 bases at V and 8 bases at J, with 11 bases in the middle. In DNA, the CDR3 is TGCGCCAGCAGCTTGGGGGCGGGTTACGGCTACACCTTC. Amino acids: CASSLGAGYGYTF.

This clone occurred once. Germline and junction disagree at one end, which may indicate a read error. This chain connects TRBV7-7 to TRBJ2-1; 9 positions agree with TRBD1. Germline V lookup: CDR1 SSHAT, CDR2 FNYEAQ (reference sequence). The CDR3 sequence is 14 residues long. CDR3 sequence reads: CASSRDRDDNEQFF. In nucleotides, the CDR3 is TGTGCTAGCAGCCGGGACAGGGACGACAATGAGCAGTTCTTC.

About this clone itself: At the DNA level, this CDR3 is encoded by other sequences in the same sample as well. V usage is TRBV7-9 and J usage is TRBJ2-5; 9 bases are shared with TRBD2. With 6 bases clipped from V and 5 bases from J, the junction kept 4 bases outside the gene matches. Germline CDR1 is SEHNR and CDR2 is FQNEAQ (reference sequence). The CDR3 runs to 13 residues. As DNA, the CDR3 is TGTGCCAGCAGGCTGGCGGGGGGGGAGACCCAGTACTTC. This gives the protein CASRLAGGETQYF.

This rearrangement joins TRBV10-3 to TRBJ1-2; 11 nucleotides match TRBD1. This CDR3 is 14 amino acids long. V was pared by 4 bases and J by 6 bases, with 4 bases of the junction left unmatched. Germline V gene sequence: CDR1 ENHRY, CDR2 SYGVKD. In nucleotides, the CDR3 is TGTGCCATCAGTGGGACAGGGGGCTTCGATGGCTACACCTTC. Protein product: CAISGTGGFDGYTF.

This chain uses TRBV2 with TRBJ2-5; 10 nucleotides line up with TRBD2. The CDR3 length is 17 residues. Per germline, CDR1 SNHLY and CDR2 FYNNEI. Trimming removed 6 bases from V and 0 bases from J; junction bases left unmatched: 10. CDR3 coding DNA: TGTGCCAGCAGGAAGTCAGCGGGAGGGGGGTACCAAGAGACCCAGTACTTC. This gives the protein CASRKSAGGGYQETQYF.

The CDR3 nucleotides read TGCGCCAGCAGCATTGCGGAAACAGGGGAGACCCAGTACTTC. Translating gives CASSIAETGETQYF. The chain joins TRBV5-1 to TRBJ2-5; TRBD1 is a possible D gene (6 bases). The ends were cut back, 4 bases at V and 5 bases at J, with 15 bases in the middle. This CDR3 is 14 amino acids long. Germline V gene sequence: CDR1 SGHRS, CDR2 YFSETQ. Full variable domain (remainder filled in from reference TRBV5-1 and TRBJ2-5): KAGVTQTPRYLIKTRGQQVTLSCSPISGHRSVSWYQQTPGQGLQFLFEYFSETQRNKGNFPGRFSGRQFSNSRSEMNVSTLELGDSALYLCASSIAETGETQYFGPGTRLLVL.

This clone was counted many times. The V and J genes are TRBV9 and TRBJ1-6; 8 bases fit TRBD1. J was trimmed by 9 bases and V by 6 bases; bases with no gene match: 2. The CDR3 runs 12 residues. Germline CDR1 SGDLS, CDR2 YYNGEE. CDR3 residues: CASMDRASPLHF. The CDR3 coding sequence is TGTGCCAGCATGGACAGGGCTTCACCCCTCCACTTT.

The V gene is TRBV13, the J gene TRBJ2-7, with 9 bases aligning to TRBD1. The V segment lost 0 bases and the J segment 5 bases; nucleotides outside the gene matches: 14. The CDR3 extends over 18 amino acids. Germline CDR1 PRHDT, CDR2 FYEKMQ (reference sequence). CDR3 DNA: TGTGCCAGCAGCTTAGGTGGGGCCTGGGACAGGGTAACTAACGAGCAGTACTTC. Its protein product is CASSLGGAWDRVTNEQYF.

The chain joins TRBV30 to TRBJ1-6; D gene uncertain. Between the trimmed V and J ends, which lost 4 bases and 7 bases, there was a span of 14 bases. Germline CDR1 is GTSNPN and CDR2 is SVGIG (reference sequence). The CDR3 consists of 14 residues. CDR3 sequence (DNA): TGTGCCTGGAACCCCAACACCCAAAATTCACCCCTCCACTTT. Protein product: CAWNPNTQNSPLHF.

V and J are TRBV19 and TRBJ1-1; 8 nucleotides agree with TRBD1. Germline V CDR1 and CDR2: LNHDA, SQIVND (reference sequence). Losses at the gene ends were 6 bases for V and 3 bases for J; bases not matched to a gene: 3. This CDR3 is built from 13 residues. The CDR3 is CASSEDRDTEAFF. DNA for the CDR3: TGTGCCAGTAGCGAGGACAGGGACACTGAAGCTTTCTTT.

The CDR3 DNA is TGTGCCAGCAGCTACCGACAGGGGGCGTCCGAGCAGTACTTC. Its translation: CASSYRQGASEQYF. The V call is TRBV7-2, the J call TRBJ2-7; TRBD1 agrees at 10 bases. CDR3 size: 14 residues. Germline CDR1 reads SGHTA; CDR2 reads FQGNSA. Trimming at V came to 4 bases and at J to 6 bases, leaving 6 bases not matched to a gene.

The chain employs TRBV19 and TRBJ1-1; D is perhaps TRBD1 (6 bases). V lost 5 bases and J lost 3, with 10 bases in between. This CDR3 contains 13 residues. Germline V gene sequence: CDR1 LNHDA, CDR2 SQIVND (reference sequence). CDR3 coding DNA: TGTGCCAGTAGTTGGGGGCGGGACACTGAAGCTTTCTTT. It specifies CASSWGRDTEAFF.